This is a list of T cell receptor beta chains from one sample in a study of early T cells in non-severe SARS-CoV-2 infection. Via MiXCR, TCRdb re-called the 5' RACE reads, giving one row per CDR3 protein. Of 95,000 to 110,000 distinct CDR3 sequences in the sample, roughly 11% are singletons; the top ten hold about 8.1%. The material sequenced was whole blood. These receptor sequences come from an adult who was a healthcare worker with PCR-confirmed SARS-CoV-2 infection or an uninfected control (not recorded which). CDR3s include the opening cysteine and the closing phenylalanine or tryptophan. Fields, in order: D gene, CDR3 length, clone size, J gene, V gene, CDR3 protein, CDR3 DNA. A D gene is named only where the DNA matches it firmly. Clone size is shown for a subset of rows, as once, few, many or a class of expanded clone.

d_call: TRBD1; cdr3_length: 14; clone_size: many; j_call: TRBJ2-7; v_call: TRBV18; cdr3_aa: CASSRGQEHYEQYF; cdr3_nt: TGTGCCAGCTCACGCGGACAGGAGCACTACGAGCAGTACTTC
d_call: -; cdr3_length: 15; clone_size: -; j_call: TRBJ1-6; v_call: TRBV18; cdr3_aa: CASSPPMGEDSPLHF; cdr3_nt: TGTGCCAGCTCACCACCGATGGGGGAGGACTCACCCCTCCACTTT
d_call: -; cdr3_length: 15; clone_size: few; j_call: TRBJ2-4; v_call: TRBV20-1; cdr3_aa: CSARDQGVGKNIQYF; cdr3_nt: TGCAGTGCTAGAGATCAAGGAGTGGGCAAAAACATTCAGTACTTC
d_call: -; cdr3_length: 15; clone_size: few; j_call: TRBJ1-4; v_call: TRBV5-1; cdr3_aa: CASSLEAAHNEKLFF; cdr3_nt: TGCGCCAGCAGCTTGGAGGCGGCTCATAATGAAAAACTGTTTTTT
d_call: -; cdr3_length: 13; clone_size: few; j_call: TRBJ2-3; v_call: TRBV5-4; cdr3_aa: CASSLTPADTQYF; cdr3_nt: TGTGCCAGCAGCCTCACCCCCGCAGATACGCAGTATTTT
d_call: TRBD2; cdr3_length: 15; clone_size: -; j_call: TRBJ2-1; v_call: TRBV18; cdr3_aa: CASSQASGRSDEQFF; cdr3_nt: TGTGCCAGCTCACAGGCTAGCGGGAGAAGCGATGAGCAGTTCTTC
d_call: -; cdr3_length: 13; clone_size: few; j_call: TRBJ1-1; v_call: TRBV28; cdr3_aa: CASSLTPGRRAFF; cdr3_nt: TGTGCCAGCAGTTTAACCCCAGGTCGTCGTGCTTTCTTT
d_call: -; cdr3_length: 14; clone_size: -; j_call: TRBJ2-1; v_call: TRBV3-1; cdr3_aa: CASSELGTYNEQFF; cdr3_nt: TGTGCCAGCAGCGAACTAGGGACCTACAATGAGCAGTTCTTC
d_call: -; cdr3_length: 16; clone_size: -; j_call: TRBJ2-7; v_call: TRBV5-1; cdr3_aa: CASSLGGRDGAYERYF; cdr3_nt: TGCGCCAGCAGCTTGGGGGGCCGGGACGGAGCCTACGAGCGGTACTTC
d_call: -; cdr3_length: 13; clone_size: many; j_call: TRBJ2-1; v_call: TRBV6-5; cdr3_aa: CASSYGLWGEQFF; cdr3_nt: TGTGCCAGCAGTTACGGGCTATGGGGTGAGCAGTTCTTC
d_call: -; cdr3_length: 13; clone_size: few; j_call: TRBJ2-3; v_call: TRBV5-1; cdr3_aa: CASKPRGGDTQYF; cdr3_nt: TGCGCCAGCAAGCCACGGGGCGGAGATACGCAGTATTTT
d_call: -; cdr3_length: 13; clone_size: few; j_call: TRBJ2-3; v_call: TRBV4-1; cdr3_aa: CASGRYGTDTQYF; cdr3_nt: TGCGCCAGCGGGAGATACGGGACAGATACGCAGTATTTT
d_call: -; cdr3_length: 13; clone_size: few; j_call: TRBJ2-7; v_call: TRBV5-6; cdr3_aa: CASSRSKSYEQYF; cdr3_nt: TGTGCCAGCAGCCGTTCTAAGTCCTACGAGCAGTACTTC
d_call: TRBD2; cdr3_length: 13; clone_size: many; j_call: TRBJ2-2; v_call: TRBV29-1; cdr3_aa: CSARERNTGELFF; cdr3_nt: TGCAGCGCGCGGGAGAGGAACACCGGGGAGCTGTTTTTT
d_call: -; cdr3_length: 15; clone_size: -; j_call: TRBJ2-1; v_call: TRBV28; cdr3_aa: CASRERLAYGDEQFF; cdr3_nt: TGTGCCAGCAGGGAGCGCCTGGCTTACGGGGATGAGCAGTTCTTC
d_call: TRBD1; cdr3_length: 17; clone_size: many; j_call: TRBJ2-6; v_call: TRBV28; cdr3_aa: CASRSLQGISGANVLTF; cdr3_nt: TGTGCCAGCAGAAGCTTACAGGGGATCTCTGGGGCCAACGTCCTGACTTTC
d_call: TRBD1; cdr3_length: 13; clone_size: many; j_call: TRBJ1-2; v_call: TRBV28; cdr3_aa: CASSLGQFYGYTF; cdr3_nt: TGTGCCAGCAGCCTGGGACAGTTCTATGGCTACACCTTC
d_call: -; cdr3_length: 14; clone_size: -; j_call: TRBJ2-3; v_call: TRBV29-1; cdr3_aa: CSVGGEVGTDTQYF; cdr3_nt: TGCAGCGTTGGCGGTGAGGTGGGCACAGATACGCAGTATTTT
d_call: -; cdr3_length: 13; clone_size: -; j_call: TRBJ2-5; v_call: TRBV12-3/TRBV12-4; cdr3_aa: CASSLGDLETQYF; cdr3_nt: TGTGCCAGCAGTTTGGGGGACCTCGAGACCCAGTACTTC
d_call: -; cdr3_length: 15; clone_size: -; j_call: TRBJ2-3; v_call: TRBV24-1; cdr3_aa: CATSEGRGYTDTQYF; cdr3_nt: TGTGCCACCAGTGAAGGCAGGGGATACACAGATACGCAGTATTTT
d_call: -; cdr3_length: 13; clone_size: many; j_call: TRBJ2-7; v_call: TRBV11-2; cdr3_aa: CASSLLQGYEQYF; cdr3_nt: TGTGCCAGCAGCTTACTACAGGGTTACGAGCAGTACTTC
d_call: TRBD1; cdr3_length: 17; clone_size: many; j_call: TRBJ1-3; v_call: TRBV5-1; cdr3_aa: CASSEIGQGFSGNTIYF; cdr3_nt: TGCGCCAGCAGCGAGATAGGACAGGGCTTCTCTGGAAACACCATATATTTT
d_call: -; cdr3_length: 16; clone_size: many; j_call: TRBJ2-6; v_call: TRBV6-5; cdr3_aa: CASRGGGSSGANVLTF; cdr3_nt: TGTGCCAGCAGGGGAGGGGGCAGTTCTGGGGCCAACGTCCTGACTTTC
d_call: TRBD2; cdr3_length: 14; clone_size: -; j_call: TRBJ2-2; v_call: TRBV6-1; cdr3_aa: CASGEAGDTGELFF; cdr3_nt: TGTGCCAGCGGTGAAGCGGGAGACACCGGGGAGCTGTTTTTT
d_call: -; cdr3_length: 12; clone_size: -; j_call: TRBJ2-7; v_call: TRBV7-9; cdr3_aa: CASSLSLHEQYF; cdr3_nt: TGTGCCAGCAGCTTATCTTTGCACGAGCAGTACTTC
d_call: -; cdr3_length: 13; clone_size: many; j_call: TRBJ1-2; v_call: TRBV20-1; cdr3_aa: CSASGGGNYGYTF; cdr3_nt: TGCAGTGCTAGCGGCGGAGGGAACTATGGCTACACCTTC
d_call: -; cdr3_length: 13; clone_size: -; j_call: TRBJ2-4; v_call: TRBV6-6; cdr3_aa: CASGARQGNIQYF; cdr3_nt: TGTGCGTCGGGGGCTCGACAGGGTAACATTCAGTACTTC